Included here is one T cell receptor (beta chain) sequence, with context. The data are from a study of cytomegalovirus exposure and HLA in healthy donors. PCR employed 60 Vbeta and 13 Jbeta primers. Clones were sequenced by immunoSEQ multiplex PCR, and TCRdb holds only the in-frame ones, with some missing. The sample shows approximately 170,000 clones, under 80% of them seen only once. The V and J ends lost 6 bases and 7 bases, in that order; junction bases with no gene match: 3. CDR1 MNHGY and CDR2 SAAAGT come from the germline V gene. The CDR3 has 13 residues. The clonotype comes from a man younger than 45 in good health and CMV-seropositive. The V and J genes are TRBV6-8 and TRBJ1-6; 7 bases map to TRBD1. The sequenced sample consisted of PBMCs. CDR3 loop: CASRTTGNSPLHF. The CDR3 nucleotides are TGTGCCAGCAGGACGACAGGGAATTCACCCCTCCACTTT.